Listed below are T cell receptor beta chains from one sample, sequenced in a study of T cell responses to AZD1222 COVID-19 vaccine. Some clones are missing from TCRdb's copy, which holds only in-frame ones; the method was immunoSEQ multiplex PCR. The sample holds some 120,000 clones, approximately 85% seen once. Source: peripheral blood, taken on day 0 of AZD1222 vaccination. All receptors come from an adult in good health. CDR3s include the opening cysteine and the closing phenylalanine or tryptophan. The D gene is left open where the match is weak. Clone size is stated in some rows and not others, as once, few, many or a class when expanded.

v_call: TRBV19; clone_size: .; j_call: TRBJ1-3; d_call: .; cdr3_aa: CASTKTPPGNTIYF; cdr3_nt: TGTGCCAGTACCAAGACCCCTCCTGGAAACACCATATATTTT
v_call: TRBV18; clone_size: once; j_call: TRBJ1-2; d_call: TRBD1; cdr3_aa: CASSPGQGSNYGYTF; cdr3_nt: TGTGCCAGCTCACCAGGACAGGGATCTAACTATGGCTACACCTTC
v_call: TRBV10-1; clone_size: .; j_call: TRBJ1-4; d_call: .; cdr3_aa: CASRAGNANEKLFF; cdr3_nt: TGCGCCAGCAGAGCAGGGAACGCTAATGAAAAACTGTTTTTT
v_call: TRBV2; clone_size: .; j_call: TRBJ1-1; d_call: .; cdr3_aa: CASSVGDTEAFF; cdr3_nt: TGTGCCAGCAGTGTTGGGGACACTGAAGCTTTCTTT
v_call: TRBV7-9; clone_size: .; j_call: TRBJ2-1; d_call: TRBD1; cdr3_aa: CASSPRPYRDRGSDEQFF; cdr3_nt: TGTGCCAGCAGCCCACGACCATACCGGGACAGGGGTTCCGATGAGCAGTTCTTC
v_call: TRBV12-3/TRBV12-4; clone_size: .; j_call: TRBJ2-1; d_call: .; cdr3_aa: CASRRNNEQFF; cdr3_nt: TGTGCCAGCAGACGCAACAATGAGCAGTTCTTC
v_call: TRBV19; clone_size: .; j_call: TRBJ1-1; d_call: .; cdr3_aa: CASSPAELNTEAFF; cdr3_nt: TGTGCCAGTAGTCCCGCCGAGTTAAACACTGAAGCTTTCTTT
v_call: TRBV19; clone_size: .; j_call: TRBJ1-5; d_call: .; cdr3_aa: CASSISTGLRDQPQHF; cdr3_nt: TGTGCCAGTAGTATATCTACGGGGTTAAGGGATCAGCCCCAGCATTTT
v_call: TRBV9; clone_size: .; j_call: TRBJ1-2; d_call: .; cdr3_aa: CASSVVETYTF; cdr3_nt: TGTGCCAGCAGCGTAGTCGAGACTTACACCTTC
v_call: TRBV28; clone_size: .; j_call: TRBJ2-7; d_call: .; cdr3_aa: CASSFRGLASYEQYF; cdr3_nt: TGTGCCAGCAGTTTTCGGGGACTCGCTTCCTACGAGCAGTACTTC
v_call: TRBV24-1; clone_size: .; j_call: TRBJ2-1; d_call: .; cdr3_aa: CATSDYRGSPSYNEQFF; cdr3_nt: TGTGCCACCAGTGATTATCGGGGTTCCCCCTCCTACAATGAGCAGTTCTTC
v_call: TRBV19; clone_size: once; j_call: TRBJ2-2; d_call: .; cdr3_aa: CASSEGRDTGELFF; cdr3_nt: TGTGCCAGTAGTGAGGGCCGGGACACCGGGGAGCTGTTTTTT
v_call: TRBV30; clone_size: .; j_call: TRBJ2-5; d_call: .; cdr3_aa: CAWSPYQETQYF; cdr3_nt: TGTGCCTGGAGCCCATATCAAGAGACCCAGTACTTC
v_call: TRBV7-2; clone_size: .; j_call: TRBJ2-7; d_call: TRBD2; cdr3_aa: CASSPLAGSTYEQYF; cdr3_nt: TGTGCCAGCAGCCCTCTAGCGGGGTCGACCTACGAGCAGTACTTC
v_call: TRBV5-1; clone_size: .; j_call: TRBJ2-2; d_call: TRBD2; cdr3_aa: CASSGTSGNIPGELFF; cdr3_nt: TGCGCCAGCAGCGGGACTAGCGGGAATATACCCGGGGAGCTGTTTTTT
v_call: TRBV5-1; clone_size: .; j_call: TRBJ1-4; d_call: .; cdr3_aa: CASSLNEKLFF; cdr3_nt: TGCGCCAGCAGTCTTAATGAAAAACTGTTTTTT
v_call: TRBV7-9; clone_size: .; j_call: TRBJ2-7; d_call: .; cdr3_aa: CASSFGADPGYEQYF; cdr3_nt: TGTGCCAGCAGCTTCGGGGCCGACCCCGGATACGAGCAGTACTTC
v_call: TRBV7-2; clone_size: .; j_call: TRBJ1-6; d_call: TRBD1; cdr3_aa: CASRPDRGNSPLHF; cdr3_nt: TGTGCCAGCAGACCGGACAGGGGTAATTCACCCCTCCACTTT
v_call: TRBV4-1; clone_size: .; j_call: TRBJ1-1; d_call: .; cdr3_aa: CASSQDRGGGRSHRNTEAFF; cdr3_nt: TGCGCCAGCAGCCAAGATCGGGGGGGTGGAAGATCCCATCGGAACACTGAAGCTTTCTTT
v_call: TRBV24-1; clone_size: few; j_call: TRBJ2-7; d_call: .; cdr3_aa: CATSEGGGHDYEQYF; cdr3_nt: TGTGCCACCAGTGAGGGTGGAGGGCATGACTACGAGCAGTACTTC
v_call: TRBV28; clone_size: once; j_call: TRBJ1-5; d_call: .; cdr3_aa: CASSLSGANQPQHF; cdr3_nt: TGTGCCAGCAGTTTATCTGGGGCCAATCAGCCCCAGCATTTT
v_call: TRBV18; clone_size: .; j_call: TRBJ1-3; d_call: .; cdr3_aa: CASSPTEGNTIYF; cdr3_nt: TGTGCCAGCTCACCAACAGAAGGAAACACCATATATTTT
v_call: TRBV2; clone_size: .; j_call: TRBJ2-5; d_call: .; cdr3_aa: CASQTAQAQETQYF; cdr3_nt: TGTGCCAGCCAGACAGCCCAGGCGCAAGAGACCCAGTACTTC
v_call: TRBV5-1; clone_size: .; j_call: TRBJ2-7; d_call: TRBD1; cdr3_aa: CASSLGNTGTGGGEQYF; cdr3_nt: TGCGCCAGCAGCTTGGGAAACACCGGGACAGGGGGCGGCGAGCAGTACTTC
v_call: TRBV4-1; clone_size: once; j_call: TRBJ2-7; d_call: TRBD1; cdr3_aa: CASSQPGTGVDEQYF; cdr3_nt: TGCGCCAGCAGCCAGCCCGGGACAGGGGTTGACGAGCAGTACTTC
v_call: TRBV4-3; clone_size: .; j_call: TRBJ1-1; d_call: .; cdr3_aa: CASSQGWQNTEAFF; cdr3_nt: TGCGCCAGCAGCCAAGGCTGGCAGAACACTGAAGCTTTCTTT